This T cell receptor beta chain was captured by sequencing in a study of T cell clones after liver transplantation (dated by TCRdb to about 2019). General notes on the study: The samples were obtained from ITN030ST, a randomized trial that attempted immunosuppression withdrawal within 2 years after liver transplantation. Donor-reactive T cell clones were identified by TCRbeta sequencing following a pre-transplant mixed lymphocyte reaction and were subsequently tracked in post-transplant blood. Third party-reactive TCRbeta sequences from pre-transplant MLRs were also identified as an antigen-independent comparator for donor-reactive sequences. Three of the eight recipients were HCV-positive; the others were transplanted for non-autoimmune, non-viral indications. Until randomization at 12-24 months post-transplant, subjects were given standard immunosuppression, with no induction therapy. Tolerance was defined as complete immunosuppression withdrawal for at least one year with no rise in liver enzymes beyond twice the upper limit of normal. Blood samples were taken pre-transplant, pre-randomization before withdrawal, and post-randomization after full withdrawal or failed withdrawal. A cohort of 8 liver transplant recipients was studied, of whom 3 were classified as tolerant and 5 as non-tolerant. Study-level results and caveats: Because of small, heterogeneous patient numbers and non-standardized post-transplant time points, the conclusions were only preliminary. Donor-reactive sequences decreased more than third party-reactive sequences, which suggests partial antigen-specific deletion that was not related to withdrawal success. When repertoire turnover was accounted for, significantly reduced detection of donor-reactive sequences was found in 7 of 8 subjects for CD4 and in 8 of 8 subjects for CD8. A significant post-transplant decrease in circulating donor-reactive CD4 TCRbeta sequences was observed in most of the 8 subjects, irrespective of tolerance or HCV status. Without allograft tissue specimens, donor-reactive T cells may have migrated into the graft rather than being deleted. In a couple of subjects, low numbers of available donor cells limited the measurable donor-reactive repertoire.

Using immunoSEQ, frozen genomic DNA was subjected to high-throughput TCRbeta CDR3 sequencing, a process that included PCR amplification, mapping, bias correction and internal controls. The authors processed their data as follows. Only productive rearrangements were retained, and each unique TCRbeta sequence was defined by its CDR3 nucleotide sequence together with its V and J gene. For classification of a sequence as donor-reactive, at least 5-fold expansion in CFSE-low cells relative to unstimulated pre-transplant cells and a frequency of at least 0.01% were required. Minimum frequency thresholds were set for each subject based on the unstimulated sample with the lowest template count, ensuring at least 90% detection power. Jensen-Shannon divergence between the top 1000 TCRbeta sequences post- versus pre-transplant served as the measure of repertoire turnover. Two-sided Fisher's exact tests were used to test for changes in the detection of donor-reactive sequences. This is the immuneACCESS table as TCRdb keeps it, with only in-frame sequences that have V and J called. A part of the clones is gone; compared with another copy, unresolved V genes explain less than half, and the rest is unexplained. The V and J calls and clone size come from that table; D and trimming were worked out from the DNA. This sample is represented by roughly 15,000 clones; approximately 91% of them were singletons. 48% of the sample belongs to the ten largest clones.

Points on this clone: What this receptor recognizes is not known. Base quality data are lacking; no much larger clone is found one base away.

Interpreted using the paper, the time point label stands for: pre-transplant. Unstimulated PBMCs, after thawing, were stained for CD3, CD4 and CD8 and then FACS-sorted into CD3+CD4+ and CD3+CD8+ populations. Each of the 8 studied subjects was randomized to immunosuppression withdrawal. The Qiagen DNeasy Blood and Tissue Kit was used for isolation of genomic DNA. The junction shows trimming of 7 bases on V and 6 bases on J, plus 15 bases between the germline ends. From the cysteine through the phenylalanine, the CDR3 covers 12 amino acids. Left in the record is the CDR3 DNA by itself, 36 bases read in frame from the first base. The germline V gene provides CDR1 SQVTM and CDR2 ANQGSEA.

The chain links TRBV29-1 with TRBJ1-2; no confident D gene assignment can be made. The sequences come from CD8+ T cells from blood, collected before liver transplant. The sequence derives from a human donor who received a liver transplant. The DNA sequence is TGCAGCGGGTTGTTGGGCAACGATGGCTACACCTTC. Translation gives CSGLLGNDGYTF.